The 10 T cell receptor beta chains listed next were all sequenced from one sample in a study of blood T cell repertoires in COVID-19. The data were produced by immunoSEQ multiplex PCR, yet TCRdb's version contains in-frame clones alone and is incomplete. The sample has roughly 300,000 clones, around 80% seen once. What was sequenced was peripheral blood. The receptor source for this set is a woman aged 45-59 years with acute or convalescent COVID-19.

The chain has TRBV6-4 and TRBJ1-1, with 10 bases identical to TRBD1. V shed 2 bases, J shed 4 bases, and the junction held 1 base outside the gene matches. The germline gives CDR1 MRHNA, CDR2 SNTAGT. This CDR3 region has 14 residues. The CDR3 spells CASSDRDRGTEAFF. As DNA, the CDR3 is TGTGCCAGCAGTGACCGGGACAGGGGCACTGAAGCTTTCTTT.

This clone has more than one count but fewer than ten. The J gene is TRBJ2-2, the V gene TRBV5-8; unclear D gene. The CDR3 length is 12 residues. CDR1 is SGHTS, CDR2 YDEGEE, per germline. The V and J ends lost 4 bases and 7 bases respectively, with 8 bases between them. CDR3 protein: CASSQDGGELFF. In DNA, the CDR3 is TGTGCCAGCAGCCAGGATGGCGGGGAGCTGTTTTTT.

This chain connects TRBV6-5 to TRBJ2-7, with 7 nucleotides matching TRBD1. J lost 4 bases, V lost 6 bases, and 9 bases had no gene match. The CDR3 is made up of 14 amino acids. Germline assignment: CDR1 MNHEY and CDR2 SVGAGI. CDR3 sequence reads: CASRSEGGGYEQYV. The DNA for the CDR3 is TGTGCCAGCAGAAGTGAAGGGGGCGGTTACGAGCAGTACGTC.

The J gene is TRBJ1-4, the V gene TRBV5-4; D might be TRBD1 (5 bases). This CDR3 spans 16 amino acids. Trimming took off 0 bases at V and 4 bases at J, with 13 bases between the two ends. The germline V gene encodes CDR1 SGHNT and CDR2 YYREEE (reference sequence). CDR3 amino acids: CASSLVGGGFNEKLFF. DNA for the CDR3: TGTGCCAGCAGCTTGGTAGGCGGGGGTTTTAATGAAAAACTGTTTTTT.

The CDR3 region has the DNA TGCAGCGTTCAGGAGGCAGGCTTTAAGCCCCAGCATTTT. This encodes CSVQEAGFKPQHF. The rearrangement joins TRBV29-1 to TRBJ1-5, with D hard to call. Trimming cost V 5 bases and J 8 bases, with 16 bases left between them. The CDR3 covers 13 residues. The germline V gene has CDR1 SQVTM and CDR2 ANQGSEA.

The rearrangement joins TRBV19 to TRBJ2-7; 7 positions agree with TRBD1. V dropped 7 bases and J dropped 2; count of bases not matched to a gene: 8. Germline V lookup: CDR1 LNHDA, CDR2 SQIVND (reference sequence). The length of the CDR3 is 14 residues. The CDR3 loop is CASTPTGLTYEQYF. CDR3 nucleotides: TGTGCCAGTACCCCGACAGGGTTGACCTACGAGCAGTACTTC.

The chain has TRBV15 and TRBJ2-5; a weak D match, TRBD2 (7 bases). With 2 bases removed from V and 4 bases from J, the gap between germline ends came to 17 bases. The germline CDR1 and CDR2 sequences are LNHNV and YYDKDF (reference sequence). The CDR3 is 16 residues long. CDR3 sequence (DNA): TGTGCCACCAGCAGACTCGGGGGGCCAGGGCGAGAGACCCAGTACTTC. Its translation is CATSRLGGPGRETQYF.

CDR3 nucleotide sequence: TGTGCCAGCGTTAAATTGAAACAGGACGGCTACACCTTC. It yields the protein CASVKLKQDGYTF. V usage is TRBV2 and J usage is TRBJ1-2, with D tentatively TRBD1 (5 bases). The CDR3 extends over 13 amino acids. V was clipped by 8 bases and J by 8 bases, with 18 bases between them. Germline loops: CDR1 SNHLY, CDR2 FYNNEI.

V and J are TRBV5-6 and TRBJ2-5, with 7 bases fitting TRBD1. CDR1 and CDR2 from the germline V gene are SGHDT and YYEEEE. Trimming removed 4 bases from V and 2 bases from J; junction bases left unmatched: 5. This CDR3 is 14 amino acids long. CDR3 sequence reads: CASSRQGRQETQYF. CDR3 in DNA: TGTGCCAGCAGCCGACAGGGACGTCAAGAGACCCAGTACTTC.

This clone appeared a few times. This chain connects TRBV2 to TRBJ1-4; D perhaps matches TRBD1 (6 bases). Germline-derived CDR1 and CDR2 are SNHLY and FYNNEI. The CDR3 covers 12 residues. Between the trimmed V and J ends, which lost 11 bases and 6 bases, there was a span of 13 bases. CDR3 DNA sequence: TGTGCCGGCGGGGGGGCGGATGAAAAACTGTTTTTT. It encodes CAGGGADEKLFF.